A single sample gave rise to the 31 T cell receptor beta chains below, sequenced in a study of T cells in Graves' hyperthyroidism and ophthalmopathy. RNA transcripts were the template for amplifying TCR beta CDR3 regions. Primed by the HTBI set, a first-round RT-PCR was run on the TCR CDR3. Using its own MiXCR run on the multiplex PCR reads, TCRdb lists one record per CDR3 protein. The data contain 340,000 or so distinct CDR3 sequences, 21% of them singletons. The sample comprised blood. All receptors come from a woman in her 50s with Graves' hyperthyroidism.

This clonotype was picked up many times. The chain couples TRBV11-2 to TRBJ1-6, with a tentative D call TRBD1 (5 bases). Trimming cost V 6 bases and J 3 bases, with 12 bases left between them. CDR1 and CDR2 from the germline V gene are SGHAT and FQNNGV. CDR3 size: 15 residues. CDR3 coding DNA: TGTGCCAGCAGACTCCTGCAGGGCTATAATTCACCCCTCCACTTT. Its protein product is CASRLLQGYNSPLHF.

This clonotype was seen repeatedly, ten times or more. This sequence joins TRBV7-2 and TRBJ2-2, with D possibly being TRBD1 (6 bases). The germline V gene has CDR1 SGHTA and CDR2 FQGNSA. The CDR3 spans 14 residues. The V end was cut by 6 bases, the J end by 0 bases, with 8 bases between. The CDR3 region has the DNA TGTGCCAGCAGAGGGGGATCGAACACCGGGGAGCTGTTTTTT. Protein sequence: CASRGGSNTGELFF.

This clonotype came up many times. The chain employs TRBV11-1 and TRBJ2-3; no definite D call. The germline CDR1 and CDR2 sequences are SGHAT and FQDESV (reference sequence). V lost 4 bases and J 2 bases, leaving 4 bases between the germline ends. This CDR3 has 12 amino acids. The DNA for the CDR3 is TGTGCCAGCAGCTACGACACAGATACGCAGTATTTT. Its translation is CASSYDTDTQYF.

V is TRBV6-1 and J is TRBJ1-6, with no clear D. From germline, CDR1 is MNHNS and CDR2 SASEGT. The V end was cut by 5 bases, the J end by 14 bases, with 19 bases between. The CDR3 extends over 14 amino acids. In nucleotides, the CDR3 is TGTGCCAGCAGTACCGGACTTTCCTCCCAAACCCTCCACTTT. Its translation: CASSTGLSSQTLHF.

V usage is TRBV6-1 and J usage is TRBJ2-3; tentative D call: TRBD1 (6 bases). Per the germline V gene, CDR1 is MNHNS and CDR2 is SASEGT. The CDR3 sequence is 16 residues long. Trimming shortened V by 6 bases and J by 7 bases, and 23 bases separated the two germline ends. The CDR3 DNA reads as TGTGCCAGCAGCCATACTTTGTTACGACAGGCTAATACGCAGTATTTT. This gives the protein CASSHTLLRQANTQYF.

A note on this clonotype: Sequence at one end of the junction differs from germline and may be a read error. V gene TRBV29-1 combines with J gene TRBJ1-1, with no clear D. Germline V gene sequence: CDR1 SQVTM, CDR2 ANQGSEA. There are 14 residues in the CDR3. For the CDR3, the DNA is TGCAGCGTTGCTCGGGCCAGAGCGAACACTGGAGCTTTCTTT. Its translation is CSVARARANTGAFF.

This clonotype appeared many times. V gene TRBV7-9 combines with J gene TRBJ1-6, with unresolved D. Trimming shortened V by 10 bases and J by 7 bases, and 8 bases separated the two germline ends. Germline assignment: CDR1 SEHNR and CDR2 FQNEAQ (reference sequence). The CDR3 covers 11 residues. The CDR3 nucleotides are TGTGCCACCAACCTAAATTCACCCCTCCACTTT. Protein sequence: CATNLNSPLHF.

This clonotype was counted only a few times. The chain combines TRBV20-1 with TRBJ2-1; perhaps D is TRBD1 or TRBD2 (6 bases each). The germline V gene encodes CDR1 DFQATT and CDR2 SNEGSKA (reference sequence). CDR3 length: 16 residues. V lost 1 base, J lost 4 bases, and 17 bases lay in between. The CDR3: CSARASGANRYNEQFF. In DNA form, the CDR3 reads TGCAGTGCTAGAGCCTCGGGGGCGAATAGGTACAATGAGCAGTTCTTC.

In the case of this clonotype: A much larger clone lies one base from this, so it may be a read error. The rearrangement joins TRBV20-1 to TRBJ1-1; D not certain. Germline V CDR1 and CDR2: DFQATT, SNEGSKA (reference sequence). V lost 0 bases, J lost 10 bases, and 15 bases lay in between. This CDR3 region has 13 residues. CDR3 DNA: TGCAGTGCTAGAGATTTGGTTGGAATTGGAGCTTTCTTT. This codes for CSARDLVGIGAFF.

This chain uses TRBV6-1 with TRBJ1-1; D remains unclear. The V end lost 5 bases, the J end lost 0 bases, and 10 bases lay between the germline ends. Per germline, CDR1 MNHNS and CDR2 SASEGT. The length of the CDR3 is 14 residues. CDR3 sequence (DNA): TGTGCCAGCAGTCAGCTAGGGATGAACACTGAAGCTTTCTTT. The encoded protein is CASSQLGMNTEAFF.

This clonotype has at least ten counts. This chain connects TRBV7-2 to TRBJ2-5, with 15 bases that match TRBD2. The germline V gene has CDR1 SGHTA and CDR2 FQGNSA. Trimming at V came to 5 bases and at J to 2 bases, leaving 3 bases not matched to a gene. CDR3 size: 16 residues. The CDR3 DNA is TGTGCCAGCAGCCAGGGACTAGCGGGGGGACAAGAGACCCAGTACTTC. Translated, it gives CASSQGLAGGQETQYF.

The J gene is TRBJ1-6, the V gene TRBV20-1; 8 bases are shared with TRBD1. CDR3 length equals 14 residues. CDR1 and CDR2 (germline): DFQATT, SNEGSKA (reference sequence). With 1 base clipped from V and 13 bases from J, the junction kept 9 bases outside the gene matches. CDR3 nucleotide sequence: TGCAGTGCTAGAGGCGGACAGGGAAATCACCCCCTCCACTTT. Translated: CSARGGQGNHPLHF.

The chain carries TRBV11-1 and TRBJ2-3, with TRBD1 identical over 7 bases. V gave up 6 bases and J gave up 1 base; unmatched junction bases: 7. Looked up from germline, CDR1 is SGHAT and CDR2 is FQDESV (reference sequence). This CDR3 comprises 15 residues. DNA for the CDR3: TGTGCCAGCAGACCACAGGGGTCGCGCACAGATACGCAGTATTTT. Translation gives CASRPQGSRTDTQYF.

This clonotype was recorded a few times. The chain links TRBV6-1 to TRBJ1-3, with TRBD1 as a possible D gene (5 bases). CDR1 and CDR2 (germline): MNHNS, SASEGT. V was pared by 2 bases and J by 8 bases, with 16 bases between. The CDR3 spans 15 residues. CDR3 loop: CASSERGRASDTIYF. The CDR3 nucleotides read TGTGCCAGCAGTGAAAGGGGCCGAGCGTCCGACACCATATATTTT.

This clonotype has a handful of counts. This chain connects TRBV29-1 to TRBJ2-3; TRBD2 agrees at 8 bases. Germline V gene data show CDR1 as SQVTM and CDR2 as ANQGSEA. V shed 6 bases and J 6 bases; nucleotides not matched to a gene: 2. CDR3 length equals 11 residues. The chain's CDR3 is CSVGTSDTQYF. CDR3 DNA: TGCAGCGTAGGGACTAGTGATACGCAGTATTTT.

This chain links TRBV20-1 with TRBJ2-7; 9 bases align to TRBD1. The germline gives CDR1 DFQATT, CDR2 SNEGSKA (reference sequence). This CDR3 is 13 amino acids long. V gave up 6 bases and J gave up 4 bases; unmatched junction bases: 7. In DNA form, the CDR3 reads TGCAGTGCCCAGGACAGGGGTTTTTACGAGCAGTACTTC. Its translation: CSAQDRGFYEQYF.

This clonotype was counted between two and nine times. The CDR3 bases are TGTGCCAGCAGCTACAGGGGGCCAAACTATGGCTACACCTTC. Translating it yields CASSYRGPNYGYTF. The chain combines TRBV7-2 with TRBJ1-2; 9 bases fit TRBD1. After removal of 4 bases from V and 2 bases from J, the junction contained 2 bases not matched to a gene. CDR3 size: 14 residues. Germline values: CDR1 SGHTA, CDR2 FQGNSA.

The V and J genes are TRBV7-9 and TRBJ2-7; TRBD1 or TRBD2 may be the D gene (5 bases each). V lost 5 bases to trimming and J lost 7 bases, with 15 bases between them. The CDR3 runs to 13 residues. CDR1 is SEHNR, CDR2 FQNEAQ, per germline (reference sequence). The CDR3 DNA sequence: TGTGCCAGCAGCGAGGGACGGTGGGTTGAGCAGTACTTC. It translates to CASSEGRWVEQYF.

Many counts were recorded for this clonotype. J is TRBJ2-7 and V is TRBV7-9; D is ambiguous. The CDR3 length is 13 residues. V dropped 1 base and J dropped 3 bases, with 7 bases sitting between them. Germline values: CDR1 SEHNR, CDR2 FQNEAQ (reference sequence). Here the CDR3 DNA reads TGTGCCAGCAGCTTAGTACCGGACTACGAGCAGTACTTC. Protein: CASSLVPDYEQYF.

The rearrangement links TRBV5-1 to TRBJ2-7, with 7 bases identical to TRBD1. CDR3 length equals 16 residues. The germline CDR1 and CDR2 sequences are SGHRS and YFSETQ. V gave up 1 base and J gave up 2 bases; unmatched junction bases: 9. The CDR3 nucleotides are TGCGCCAGCAGCTTGCGCCCGGACAGGTTGGCCTACGAGCAGTACTTC. It is translated as CASSLRPDRLAYEQYF.

This clonotype was counted ten times or more. The rearrangement uses TRBV2 and TRBJ1-5; perhaps TRBD1 as D (5 bases). The CDR3 extends over 13 amino acids. CDR1 SNHLY and CDR2 FYNNEI come from the germline V gene. V was shortened by 6 bases and J by 3 bases, with 9 bases between the two germline ends. CDR3 nucleotides: TGTGCCAGCAGGGGACGGTACAATCAGCCCCAGCATTTT. Translated: CASRGRYNQPQHF. Drawing the rest from reference TRBV2 and TRBJ1-5, the complete variable domain is EPEVTQTPSHQVTQMGQEVILRCVPISNHLYFYWYRQILGQKVEFLVSFYNNEISEKSEIFDDQFSVERPDGSNFTLKIRSTKLEDSAMYFCASRGRYNQPQHFGDGTRLSIL.

The chain employs TRBV6-1 and TRBJ2-7, with a tentative D call TRBD1 (6 bases). The CDR3 covers 14 residues. V lost 1 base, J lost 3 bases, and 10 bases lay in between. In germline, CDR1 is MNHNS, CDR2 SASEGT. In DNA form, the CDR3 reads TGTGCCAGCAGTGAAGGCACCAGGGGCTACGAGCAGTACTTC. Translation: CASSEGTRGYEQYF.

This clonotype was seen many times. The chain is built from TRBV3-1 and TRBJ2-7, with TRBD1 matching 9 bases. The CDR3 loop spans 14 amino acids. Germline V gives CDR1 LGHDT, CDR2 YNNKEL (reference sequence). With V trimmed by 5 bases and J by 2 bases, 4 bases remained unmatched. CDR3 DNA sequence: TGTGCCAGCAGCAACCGGGACAGGGCCTACGAGCAGTACTTC. Its protein product is CASSNRDRAYEQYF.

Only a few counts were recorded for this clonotype. V gene TRBV5-1 combines with J gene TRBJ1-2; 7 bases match TRBD1. Germline values: CDR1 SGHRS, CDR2 YFSETQ. V lost 1 base to trimming and J lost 6 bases; unmatched junction nucleotides: 15. The CDR3 loop spans 17 amino acids. The CDR3 DNA follows: TGCGCCAGCAGCTTGCCGTCCGACAGGGTAGTACGTGATGGCTACACCTTC. Translating it yields CASSLPSDRVVRDGYTF.

This clonotype was recorded at least ten times. The V and J genes are TRBV7-3 and TRBJ2-3; 7 nucleotides line up with TRBD1. Germline CDR1 SGHTA, CDR2 FQGTGA. The CDR3 sequence is 14 residues long. V lost 4 bases, J lost 0 bases, and 1 base stayed unmatched. The CDR3 sequence is CASSSTGSTDTQYF. DNA of the CDR3: TGTGCCAGCAGCTCGACAGGGAGCACAGATACGCAGTATTTT.

The chain has TRBV25-1 and TRBJ2-1, with a tentative D call TRBD2 (7 bases). Trimming pared 9 bases from V and 7 bases from J, leaving 19 bases between. The CDR3 is 14 residues long. Germline V CDR1 and CDR2: MGHDK, SYGVNS. CDR3 in DNA: TGTGCCAGTTCCACCCCGGGGGGCCAAAATGAGCAGTTCTTC. It codes for CASSTPGGQNEQFF.

Ten or more counts support this clonotype. V and J are TRBV7-2 and TRBJ2-1; D may be TRBD1 (5 bases). Germline CDR1 is SGHTA and CDR2 is FQGNSA. The V gene lost 6 bases and the J gene lost 9 bases, with 12 bases spanning the gap. The CDR3 sequence is 12 residues long. CDR3 DNA: TGTGCCAGCAGAAAAGGGGTGACTGAGCAGTTCTTC. It specifies CASRKGVTEQFF.

This clonotype was seen a handful of times. The chain links TRBV7-2 to TRBJ2-2; TRBD2 might be the D (6 bases). V shed 9 bases and J shed 4 bases, with 18 bases lying between them. The CDR3 runs to 15 residues. Germline CDR1 SGHTA, CDR2 FQGNSA. The chain's CDR3 is CARPLLAHLTGELFF. In DNA, the CDR3 is TGTGCCAGACCCCTTCTAGCGCATCTCACCGGGGAGCTGTTTTTT.

The table lists this clonotype with a few counts. The rearrangement links TRBV5-1 to TRBJ2-5; tentatively, D is TRBD2 (6 bases). From germline, CDR1 is SGHRS and CDR2 YFSETQ. This CDR3 is built from 13 residues. V was pared by 4 bases and J by 4 bases, with 11 bases between. The CDR3 DNA reads TGCGCCAGCAGCCCGGTGGGGGGAGAGACCCAGTACTTC. Translation gives CASSPVGGETQYF.

This clonotype was found many times. The chain carries TRBV4-1 and TRBJ2-7; 8 positions agree with TRBD2. This CDR3 contains 15 residues. CDR1 MGHRA and CDR2 YSYEKL come from the germline V gene. Trimming at V came to 2 bases and at J to 2 bases, leaving 5 bases not matched to a gene. CDR3 coding DNA: TGCGCCAGCAGCCAATCTCCGGGACTAGCCTACGAGCAGTACTTC. Protein sequence: CASSQSPGLAYEQYF.

The chain combines TRBV4-1 with TRBJ2-7, with D perhaps matching TRBD2 (6 bases). The V end lost 4 bases, the J end lost 4 bases, and 14 bases lay between the germline ends. Germline loops: CDR1 MGHRA, CDR2 YSYEKL. The CDR3 consists of 14 residues. The CDR3 nucleotides read TGCGCCAGCAGCCCGGGCCCAGGAGGGTACGAGCAGTACTTC. This codes for CASSPGPGGYEQYF.